This T cell receptor beta chain appears in the sequencing data of a study of cytomegalovirus exposure and HLA in healthy donors. Germline-derived CDR1 and CDR2 are LGHNT and FRNRAP. There are 17 residues in the CDR3. Germline trimming cut 2 bases from V and 1 base from J; bases unmatched to any gene: 10. This clone came up a few times. PCR amplification relied on 60 Vbeta primers (plus 13 Jbeta primers). Profiled with immunoSEQ multiplex PCR; TCRdb holds only in-frame clones, not every one. The sample holds 150,000 to 200,000 clones, roughly 73% seen once. The specimen was PBMCs. V gene TRBV12-5 combines with J gene TRBJ1-2; TRBD1 aligns across 7 bases. The clonotype originates from a woman in her 30s in good health and CMV-seronegative. CDR3 DNA sequence: TGTGCTAGTGGTTTGATGATCGACAGGGCGCTTAACTATGGCTACACCTTC. Its translation: CASGLMIDRALNYGYTF.